Below are 26 T cell receptor beta chains sequenced from a single sample in a study of cytomegalovirus exposure and HLA in healthy donors. Profiled with immunoSEQ multiplex PCR; TCRdb holds only in-frame clones, not every one. The sample lists about 220,000 clones; approximately 83% were seen once. What was sequenced was PBMCs. Receptors were obtained from a woman aged 25 to 39 in good health and CMV-seropositive.

The chain combines TRBV6-1 with TRBJ2-5, with D perhaps matching TRBD1 (5 bases). The V end was cut by 0 bases, the J end by 9 bases, with 5 bases between. Germline V CDR1 and CDR2: MNHNS, SASEGT. The CDR3 contains 11 residues. CDR3 region: CASSEAGAQYF. The CDR3 bases are TGTGCCAGCAGTGAAGCAGGGGCCCAGTACTTC.

The V call is TRBV18, the J call TRBJ2-7; 9 bases fit TRBD1. After removal of 3 bases from V and 7 bases from J, the junction contained 10 bases not matched to a gene. The germline gives CDR1 KGHSH, CDR2 LQKENI. The CDR3 length is 15 residues. CDR3 nucleotides: TGTGCCAGCTCACCTAGCCGGGACAGGGTTTGGGAGCAGTACTTC. Its protein is CASSPSRDRVWEQYF.

A remark on this clone: Compared with germline, one end of the junction differs, possibly owing to a read error. The rearrangement joins TRBV2 to TRBJ2-2; 9 positions match TRBD1. CDR1 is SNHLY and CDR2 is FYNNEI in the germline V gene. The CDR3 is made up of 16 amino acids. CDR3 amino acids: CASSGPGTGNPGELFF. CDR3 DNA: TGTGCCAGCAGTGGACCCGGGACAGGGAACCCCGGGGAGCTGTTTTTT.

The rearrangement joins TRBV18 to TRBJ1-2; possible D gene TRBD1, 5 bases. V gave up 2 bases and J gave up 4 bases, with 11 bases separating them. Germline V gene sequence: CDR1 KGHSH, CDR2 LQKENI. CDR3 length: 14 residues. For the CDR3, the DNA is TGTGCCAGCTCACCATCGACAGCCGGCTATGGCTACACCTTC. Translated: CASSPSTAGYGYTF.

This chain links TRBV29-1 with TRBJ1-1; D possibly corresponds to TRBD1 (6 bases). In germline, CDR1 is SQVTM, CDR2 ANQGSEA. The CDR3 runs 12 residues. V lost 3 bases to trimming and J lost 5 bases, with 10 bases between them. CDR3 sequence: CSVDGGQTEAFF. CDR3 bases: TGCAGCGTTGATGGGGGGCAAACTGAAGCTTTCTTT.

CDR3 sequence reads: CASSLRGYEQYF. The CDR3 nucleotides are TGTGCCAGCAGTTTACGGGGTTACGAGCAGTACTTC. V and J are TRBV28 and TRBJ2-7; a possible D gene is TRBD2 (5 bases). The CDR3 is 12 residues long. The germline V and J ends were trimmed by 2 bases and 4 bases, with 6 bases remaining between them. Germline CDR1 reads MDHEN; CDR2 reads SYDVKM.

The sample holds many counts of this clone. The chain combines TRBV11-2 with TRBJ2-7, with 8 bases that match TRBD2. The V and J ends lost 2 bases and 0 bases, in that order; junction bases with no gene match: 9. CDR3 length: 17 amino acids. Looked up from germline, CDR1 is SGHAT and CDR2 is FQNNGV. CDR3 bases: TGTGCCAGCAGCTTAACGGCGGGAGGCGAGAGCTCCTACGAGCAGTACTTC. Translating gives CASSLTAGGESSYEQYF.

The rearrangement uses TRBV5-1 and TRBJ2-2, with TRBD2 matching over 8 bases. V lost 4 bases, J lost 4 bases, and 15 bases stayed unmatched. The CDR3 covers 18 residues. Germline CDR1 is SGHRS and CDR2 is YFSETQ. In nucleotides, the CDR3 is TGCGCCAGCAGCCCGGGGAGCGGGACTAGGATCCCCACCGGGGAGCTGTTTTTT. This translates into CASSPGSGTRIPTGELFF.

V gene TRBV5-1 combines with J gene TRBJ1-1; 7 nucleotides line up with TRBD1. The CDR3 runs to 14 residues. The junction had 4 bases not matched to a gene; V was cut back by 4 bases and J by 1 base. Per the germline V gene, CDR1 is SGHRS and CDR2 is YFSETQ. This CDR3 is CASSRGQPNTEAFF. As DNA, the CDR3 is TGCGCCAGCAGCCGGGGACAGCCGAACACTGAAGCTTTCTTT.

The chain is built from TRBV5-1 and TRBJ1-1; unclear D gene. CDR3 length: 14 amino acids. The V gene lost 0 bases and the J gene lost 1 base, with 7 bases spanning the gap. Germline V gives CDR1 SGHRS, CDR2 YFSETQ. CDR3 sequence (DNA): TGCGCCAGCAGCTTGGGTTTTTCGAACACTGAAGCTTTCTTT. Its protein product is CASSLGFSNTEAFF.

The chain links TRBV30 to TRBJ2-7, with 8 nucleotides matching TRBD2. This CDR3 has 15 amino acids. V shed 2 bases and J 0 bases; nucleotides not matched to a gene: 6. Germline lookup yields CDR1 GTSNPN and CDR2 SVGIG (reference sequence). The CDR3 loop reads CAWSSYSGNSYEQYF. In DNA, the CDR3 is TGTGCCTGGAGTTCCTATAGCGGGAACTCCTACGAGCAGTACTTC.

The chain has TRBV7-6 and TRBJ2-5; TRBD1 might be the D (6 bases). Trimming left V 4 bases short and J 5 bases short, with 17 bases between. This CDR3 has 15 residues. The germline gives CDR1 SGHVS, CDR2 FNYEAQ. CDR3 nucleotide sequence: TGTGCCAGCAGCTGGACAGTTAATGCAGGCGAGACCCAGTACTTC. This encodes CASSWTVNAGETQYF.

The chain is built from TRBV30 and TRBJ2-1; D perhaps matches TRBD2 (6 bases). Looked up from germline, CDR1 is GTSNPN and CDR2 is SVGIG (reference sequence). Trimming stripped 8 bases from V and 1 base from J, with 12 bases between. CDR3 size: 13 residues. CDR3 in DNA: TGTGCCCGCGGACGGGGGTCCTACAATGAGCAGTTCTTC. Protein: CARGRGSYNEQFF.

The V gene is TRBV30, the J gene TRBJ1-2, with a weak D call TRBD1 (5 bases). V lost 5 bases and J 4 bases, leaving 20 bases between the germline ends. This CDR3 spans 15 amino acids. The germline gives CDR1 GTSNPN, CDR2 SVGIG (reference sequence). The CDR3 region has the DNA TGTGCCTGGGGCTCGTGGGACGCGTCCCTCTATGGCTACACCTTC. Amino acids: CAWGSWDASLYGYTF.

This sequence joins TRBV5-6 and TRBJ1-1, with unresolved D. The CDR3 is 13 amino acids. The V gene's germline CDR1 is SGHDT and CDR2 YYEEEE. Trimming left V 2 bases short and J 1 base short, with 6 bases between. The CDR3 region has the DNA TGTGCCAGCAGCTTCGAGAAGAACACTGAAGCTTTCTTT. This sequence encodes CASSFEKNTEAFF.

The rearrangement joins TRBV30 to TRBJ1-2; possibly TRBD1 for D (5 bases). There are 16 residues in the CDR3. Deletions cut 3 bases from V and 0 bases from J, with 17 bases between. Germline CDR1 reads GTSNPN; CDR2 reads SVGIG (reference sequence). The DNA for the CDR3 is TGTGCCTGGAGCGGTATAGCGGGGGTAGCTAACTATGGCTACACCTTC. Residues: CAWSGIAGVANYGYTF.

The chain couples TRBV9 to TRBJ1-3; D not resolved. The V end lost 7 bases, the J end lost 0 bases, and 17 bases lay between the germline ends. Germline CDR1 and CDR2: SGDLS and YYNGEE. This CDR3 is 16 amino acids long. The CDR3 DNA follows: TGTGCCAGCTCCGGCCTGGGCGGAAGCTCTGGAAACACCATATATTTT. This gives the protein CASSGLGGSSGNTIYF.

This clone appeared many times. This chain connects TRBV4-1 to TRBJ2-3; TRBD2 aligns across 7 bases. Losses at the gene ends were 0 bases for V and 1 base for J; bases not matched to a gene: 10. Germline CDR1 and CDR2: MGHRA and YSYEKL. The CDR3 consists of 18 residues. For the CDR3, the DNA is TGCGCCAGCAGCCAAGACGTGACGGGAGGATTGGGCACAGATACGCAGTATTTT. It codes for CASSQDVTGGLGTDTQYF.

CDR3: CASSFSAGVAEQYF. CDR3 in DNA: TGTGCCAGCAGCTTCTCAGCGGGAGTAGCCGAGCAGTACTTC. The chain combines TRBV7-3 with TRBJ2-7, with 8 bases fitting TRBD2. After removal of 3 bases from V and 6 bases from J, the junction contained 7 bases not matched to a gene. Germline CDR1 SGHTA, CDR2 FQGTGA. There are 14 residues in the CDR3.

The chain recombines TRBV6-4 with TRBJ2-1; TRBD2 matches 14 bases. In germline, CDR1 is MRHNA, CDR2 SNTAGT. The CDR3 is 15 amino acids. J was trimmed by 8 bases and V by 6 bases; bases with no gene match: 6. CDR3 bases: TGTGCCAGCAGCTCCGGGACTAGCGGGAGCCATGAGCAGTTCTTC. It translates to CASSSGTSGSHEQFF.

The genes are TRBV5-4 and TRBJ1-1; maybe TRBD1 (6 bases). The CDR3 length is 12 residues. Trimming left V 4 bases short and J 7 bases short, with 11 bases between. The germline CDR1 and CDR2 sequences are SGHNT and YYREEE (reference sequence). DNA of the CDR3: TGTGCCAGCAGCCGACAGGAAAGTGAAGCTTTCTTT. Its translation: CASSRQESEAFF.

The rearrangement joins TRBV27 to TRBJ1-2; D unclear. The germline V and J ends were trimmed by 3 bases and 2 bases, with 7 bases remaining between them. CDR3 length: 13 residues. CDR1 is MNHEY, CDR2 SMNVEV, per germline (reference sequence). The CDR3 coding sequence is TGTGCCAGCAGTTTTAGGGAGAACTATGGCTACACCTTC. Translation: CASSFRENYGYTF.

Of note for this clone: At one end the junction does not follow the germline gene, possibly because of a read error. The J gene is TRBJ2-7, the V gene TRBV6-5; TRBD2 is a possible D gene (7 bases). The CDR3 runs to 15 residues. Germline V gene sequence: CDR1 MNHEY, CDR2 SVGAGI. The CDR3: CACSYSGGASYEQYF. Here the CDR3 DNA reads TGTGCCTGCAGTTATAGTGGGGGGGCCTCCTACGAGCAGTACTTC.

This clone has only one observation. The chain joins TRBV4-2 to TRBJ2-7, with unresolved D. The CDR3 spans 16 residues. Germline values: CDR1 LGHNA, CDR2 YNFKEQ. Trimming pared 4 bases from V and 0 bases from J, leaving 16 bases between. The CDR3 nucleotides are TGTGCCAGCAGCCCCAATATAGGAGACCGCTCCTACGAGCAGTACTTC. This sequence encodes CASSPNIGDRSYEQYF.

This clone has more than one count but fewer than ten. This sequence joins TRBV7-3 and TRBJ2-1; 9 positions match TRBD2. The CDR3 spans 14 residues. Germline V gives CDR1 SGHTA, CDR2 FQGTGA. V was pared by 2 bases and J by 8 bases, with 4 bases of the junction left unmatched. CDR3 sequence reads: CASSLAGGLHEQFF. The DNA for the CDR3 is TGTGCCAGCAGCTTAGCGGGAGGGCTTCATGAGCAGTTCTTC.

The chain couples TRBV19 to TRBJ1-2; 8 nucleotides align to TRBD1. Looked up from germline, CDR1 is LNHDA and CDR2 is SQIVND (reference sequence). V lost 6 bases to trimming and J lost 2 bases; unmatched junction nucleotides: 5. The CDR3 loop spans 14 amino acids. The CDR3 DNA reads TGTGCCAGTAGCTGGACAGGGAGGAACTATGGCTACACCTTC. Its protein product is CASSWTGRNYGYTF.